This T cell receptor (beta chain) derives from a study of a mutant IDH1 vaccine in newly diagnosed glioma. Study-wide background: Treated individuals were around 60% male and roughly 40% female, averaging 40.4 years of age. The earlier regimen, radiotherapy, temozolomide, or both, was most often both. Week 47 marked visit V13, whereas week 35 marked visit V12.

The length of the CDR3 is 14 residues. CDR1 and CDR2 from the germline V gene are MNHEY and SVGAGI. V lost 6 bases to trimming and J lost 5 bases; unmatched junction nucleotides: 5. The time point denotes: week 35, safety follow-up. Each dose delivered 300 ug of mutant IDH1 20-mer peptide subcutaneously with imiquimod. Assay used: immunoSEQ multiplex PCR; TCRdb lists only in-frame clones, some missing. Among 26,000 or so clones listed, around 78% were seen once. As for this clone: Its antigen is undetermined.

Source: PBMCs, taken from a glioma patient whose treatment included an IDH1 peptide vaccine. This sequence joins TRBV6-5 and TRBJ2-7; 12 bases are a match to TRBD2. The source is a man aged 25-40 years with glioma. In DNA form, the CDR3 reads TGTGCCAGCAGGACTAGCGGGAGCCGACACGAGCAGTACTTC. Its translation: CASRTSGSRHEQYF.